Listed here are 29 T cell receptor beta chains from one sample, sequenced in a study of cytomegalovirus exposure and HLA in healthy donors. The PCR made use of 60 Vbeta and 13 Jbeta primers. Generated by immunoSEQ multiplex PCR, the TCRdb table keeps only in-frame clones and is missing some. The sample lists under 150,000 clones, around 10% occurring once. The sample taken for sequencing was PBMCs. The receptors here all came from a male donor in good health and CMV-seronegative.

This clone came up a few times. The V and J genes are TRBV7-9 and TRBJ1-2, with 7 bases aligning to TRBD1. Trimming at V came to 1 base and at J to 4 bases, leaving 15 bases not matched to a gene. CDR1 is SEHNR, CDR2 FQNEAQ, per germline (reference sequence). This CDR3 region has 18 residues. CDR3 loop: CASSLGPLHLQGRYGYTF. Here the CDR3 DNA reads TGTGCCAGCAGCTTAGGACCCCTCCACTTACAGGGGCGCTATGGCTACACCTTC.

The table lists this clone with a few counts. This rearrangement joins TRBV21-1 to TRBJ1-1; no check of the table's D call, TRBD1, against the DNA was made. TRBV21-1 constitutes a pseudogene. The CDR3 runs to 15 residues. The CDR3 bases are TGTGCCAGCAGCCCCAGGGGAACGGGGAACACTGAAGCTTTCTTT. This translates into CASSPRGTGNTEAFF.

This clone has only a few counts. The chain recombines TRBV5-3 with TRBJ2-5; TRBD1 agrees at 7 bases. TRBV5-3 carries the ORF label, with uncertain function. The J segment lost 2 bases and the V segment lost 4 bases, leaving 5 bases of the junction unmatched. The CDR3 sequence is 14 residues long. The CDR3 DNA follows: TGTGCCAGAAGCCGACCGGACAGGCAAGAGACCCAGTACTTC. It translates to CARSRPDRQETQYF.

This clone was picked up a small number of times. This specimen includes other DNA sequences encoding the same CDR3. The chain employs TRBV4-2 and TRBJ2-3; 13 positions agree with TRBD2. V shed 4 bases and J 3 bases; nucleotides not matched to a gene: 1. Per the germline V gene, CDR1 is LGHNA and CDR2 is YNFKEQ. The CDR3 covers 15 residues. This CDR3 is CASSLGLAGTDTQYF. The DNA for the CDR3 is TGTGCCAGCAGCCTGGGACTAGCGGGAACAGATACGCAGTATTTT.

V and J are TRBV5-1 and TRBJ2-7; D may be TRBD2 (6 bases). Germline-derived CDR1 and CDR2 are SGHRS and YFSETQ. The CDR3 covers 15 residues. Trimming left V 5 bases short and J 3 bases short, with 18 bases between. The CDR3 DNA follows: TGCGCCAGCAGGCCCGGGGGTAGCGGATTCTACGAGCAGTACTTC. Amino acid sequence: CASRPGGSGFYEQYF.

The rearrangement uses TRBV30 and TRBJ2-1; possibly TRBD2 for D (5 bases). The CDR3 covers 16 residues. Per the germline V gene, CDR1 is GTSNPN and CDR2 is SVGIG (reference sequence). Trimming cost V 3 bases and J 5 bases, with 20 bases left between them. In nucleotides, the CDR3 is TGTGCCTGGAGGGCCGGGCTAGCTACATCACACAATGAGCAGTTCTTC. Its protein product is CAWRAGLATSHNEQFF. The whole variable domain, remainder taken from reference TRBV30 and TRBJ2-1, is SQTIHQWPATLVQPVGSPLSLECTVEGTSNPNLYWYRQAAGRGLQLLFYSVGIGQISSEVPQNLSASRPQDRQFILSSKKLLLSDSGFYLCAWRAGLATSHNEQFFGPGTRLTVL.

For the CDR3, the DNA is TGTGCCAGCAGGTCGACAGGGAATTCCCTATACGAGCAGTACTTC. It encodes CASRSTGNSLYEQYF. The chain carries TRBV2 and TRBJ2-7; 7 bases align to TRBD1. Germline trimming cut 6 bases from V and 4 bases from J; bases unmatched to any gene: 12. CDR3 length: 15 amino acids. The germline CDR1 and CDR2 sequences are SNHLY and FYNNEI.

There are a few counts of this clone. The chain recombines TRBV7-6 with TRBJ2-2; D perhaps matches TRBD2 (6 bases). This CDR3 spans 15 amino acids. Germline CDR1 SGHVS, CDR2 FNYEAQ. V lost 4 bases, J lost 8 bases, and 17 bases lay in between. Here the CDR3 DNA reads TGTGCCAGCAGCTCCGATCCGGGAGTTCCAGGGGAGCTGTTTTTT. Its protein is CASSSDPGVPGELFF.

The rearrangement links TRBV10-3 to TRBJ2-7; D is perhaps TRBD1 (6 bases). The CDR3 is made up of 13 amino acids. Germline assignment: CDR1 ENHRY and CDR2 SYGVKD. Trimming removed 9 bases at V and 3 bases at J, with 15 bases between. CDR3 region: CAIVSGENYEQYF. The CDR3 DNA reads as TGTGCCATTGTATCAGGGGAAAACTACGAGCAGTACTTC.

This clone has a handful of counts. CDR3 sequence: CASSSGGDYNEQFF. The CDR3 DNA reads TGTGCCAGCAGCTCCGGCGGAGACTACAATGAGCAGTTCTTC. This chain links TRBV5-4 with TRBJ2-1; D gene uncertain. CDR1 SGHNT and CDR2 YYREEE come from the germline V gene (reference sequence). The CDR3 is 14 residues long. Trimming removed 3 bases from V and 3 bases from J, with 10 bases in between.

The J gene is TRBJ1-4, the V gene TRBV27, with D perhaps TRBD1 (6 bases). Germline CDR1 is MNHEY and CDR2 is SMNVEV (reference sequence). V lost 5 bases, J lost 7 bases, and 14 bases lay in between. The CDR3 has 14 amino acids. CDR3 sequence: CASSQEQGREKLFF. The CDR3 DNA sequence: TGTGCCAGCAGTCAGGAACAGGGTCGTGAAAAACTGTTTTTT. Looking up the rest from reference TRBV27 and TRBJ1-4 gives the full variable domain: EAQVTQNPRYLITVTGKKLTVTCSQNMNHEYMSWYRQDPGLGLRQIYYSMNVEVTDKGDVPEGYKVSRKEKRNFPLILESPSPNQTSLYFCASSQEQGREKLFFGSGTQLSVL.

This clone was seen a few times. The chain uses TRBV4-2 and TRBJ1-4; 7 bases line up with TRBD1. The germline gives CDR1 LGHNA, CDR2 YNFKEQ. V lost 2 bases and J lost 4; bases outside the gene matches: 4. The CDR3 length is 15 residues. The CDR3 region is CASSQSGQHNEKLFF. The CDR3 DNA follows: TGTGCCAGCAGCCAATCGGGACAGCATAATGAAAAACTGTTTTTT.

The chain combines TRBV5-1 with TRBJ1-4; D is unresolved. The CDR3 covers 13 residues. With 1 base removed from V and 5 bases from J, the gap between germline ends came to 6 bases. Germline assignment: CDR1 SGHRS and CDR2 YFSETQ. The CDR3 loop reads CASSLIGNEKLFF. The CDR3 bases are TGCGCCAGCAGCTTGATCGGGAATGAAAAACTGTTTTTT.

The chain's CDR3 is CASSYDRDNEQFF. CDR3 sequence (DNA): TGTGCCAGCAGTTACGACAGGGACAATGAGCAGTTCTTC. This rearrangement joins TRBV6-6 to TRBJ2-1, with 7 bases lining up with TRBD1. CDR1 and CDR2 (germline): MNHNY, SVGAGI (reference sequence). The CDR3 is 13 residues long. Trimming cost V 2 bases and J 5 bases; bases outside gene matches: 0.

The V gene is TRBV9, the J gene TRBJ1-2; tentative D call: TRBD1 (5 bases). The germline CDR1 and CDR2 sequences are SGDLS and YYNGEE. Between the trimmed V and J ends, which lost 0 bases and 4 bases, there was a span of 13 bases. This CDR3 contains 15 residues. This CDR3 is CASSVGQGDGYGYTF. DNA of the CDR3: TGTGCCAGCAGCGTAGGGCAGGGCGACGGCTATGGCTACACCTTC. The full variable domain, in which reference TRBV9 and TRBJ1-2 provide the parts outside the CDR3, is DSGVTQTPKHLITATGQRVTLRCSPRSGDLSVYWYQQSLDQGLQFLIQYYNGEERAKGNILERFSAQQFPDLHSELNLSSLELGDSALYFCASSVGQGDGYGYTFGSGTRLTVV.

The chain combines TRBV13 with TRBJ1-3; D gene uncertain. The V gene's germline CDR1 is PRHDT and CDR2 FYEKMQ (reference sequence). The CDR3 has 15 amino acids. The V gene lost 2 bases and the J gene lost 0 bases, with 8 bases spanning the gap. In DNA form, the CDR3 reads TGTGCCAGCAGCTTAAAATCTAGCTCTGGAAACACCATATATTTT. Translating gives CASSLKSSSGNTIYF.

In this sample, this clone turned up a few times. The chain combines TRBV19 with TRBJ2-7; D is unresolved. Germline-derived CDR1 and CDR2 are LNHDA and SQIVND (reference sequence). The CDR3 is 14 amino acids. Trimming took off 1 base at V and 0 bases at J, with 7 bases between the two ends. The chain's CDR3 is CASSIGRSSYEQYF. The CDR3 nucleotides read TGTGCCAGTAGTATAGGTAGGAGCTCCTACGAGCAGTACTTC.

The V and J genes are TRBV27 and TRBJ1-5, with a possible D match to TRBD1 (6 bases). Trimming took off 7 bases at V and 4 bases at J, with 17 bases between the two ends. The CDR3 spans 15 residues. Per germline, CDR1 MNHEY and CDR2 SMNVEV (reference sequence). The CDR3 loop is CASTETGELNQPQHF. CDR3 in DNA: TGTGCCAGCACCGAGACAGGCGAGTTAAATCAGCCCCAGCATTTT.

The chain links TRBV20-1 to TRBJ1-2; D unclear. The germline gives CDR1 DFQATT, CDR2 SNEGSKA (reference sequence). Trimming cost V 5 bases and J 2 bases, with 6 bases left between them. The CDR3 sequence is 11 residues long. The CDR3 is CSAPGNYGYTF. Written as DNA, the CDR3 is TGCAGTGCTCCTGGCAACTATGGCTACACCTTC.

This clone was counted only a few times. The chain employs TRBV7-8 and TRBJ1-5; TRBD1 is a possible D gene (5 bases). V was shortened by 4 bases and J by 2 bases, with 15 bases between the two germline ends. Germline CDR1 is SGHVS and CDR2 is FQNEAQ. The length of the CDR3 is 16 residues. The CDR3 region has the DNA TGTGCCAGCAGCTCATGGGGCCTCTCGGGCAATCAGCCCCAGCATTTT. Its translation is CASSSWGLSGNQPQHF.

This clone was detected a few times. The chain uses TRBV7-2 and TRBJ2-7; the D is unclear. The CDR3 has 16 amino acids. The germline V gene has CDR1 SGHTA and CDR2 FQGNSA. Trimming took 0 bases from V and 2 from J, leaving 14 bases between them. CDR3 sequence (DNA): TGTGCCAGCAGCTTAGCGCACTCCGGGTTGACCTACGAGCAGTACTTC. Its translation: CASSLAHSGLTYEQYF.

The chain joins TRBV7-3 to TRBJ2-3; possibly TRBD2 for D (6 bases). The length of the CDR3 is 14 residues. Deletions cut 3 bases from V and 2 bases from J, with 9 bases between. Per the germline V gene, CDR1 is SGHTA and CDR2 is FQGTGA. CDR3 amino acids: CASSLGLSTDTQYF. CDR3 bases: TGTGCCAGCAGCTTGGGACTTTCCACAGATACGCAGTATTTT.

V gene TRBV4-1 combines with J gene TRBJ2-3; D is perhaps TRBD1 (6 bases). In germline, CDR1 is MGHRA, CDR2 YSYEKL. V shed 6 bases and J shed 6 bases, with 34 bases lying between them. The CDR3 has 20 amino acids. The CDR3 sequence is CASRDRQEVVRRRVSDTQYF. Written as DNA, the CDR3 is TGCGCCAGCAGGGACCGACAGGAGGTAGTCAGACGAAGGGTTTCGGATACGCAGTATTTT.

This rearrangement joins TRBV10-3 to TRBJ1-2; TRBD1 is a possible D gene (6 bases). V dropped 2 bases and J dropped 4 bases, with 11 bases sitting between them. The CDR3 length is 14 residues. Germline V gene data show CDR1 as ENHRY and CDR2 as SYGVKD. CDR3 in amino acids: CAISEPRGSYGYTF. CDR3 nucleotides: TGTGCCATCAGTGAGCCCAGGGGTAGCTATGGCTACACCTTC.

The rearrangement joins TRBV7-2 to TRBJ2-7; TRBD2 agrees at 13 bases. The CDR3 has 16 amino acids. V lost 1 base and J lost 2; bases outside the gene matches: 2. Germline CDR1 and CDR2: SGHTA and FQGNSA. The CDR3: CASSLGGLAGAYEQYF. The CDR3 bases are TGTGCCAGCAGCTTAGGCGGACTAGCGGGAGCCTACGAGCAGTACTTC.

This sequence joins TRBV5-8 and TRBJ2-7; TRBD1 aligns across 7 bases. In germline, CDR1 is SGHTS, CDR2 YDEGEE. The CDR3 runs 14 residues. V shed 5 bases and J 7 bases; nucleotides not matched to a gene: 12. The CDR3 DNA reads TGTGCCAGCAGTGTCGGACAAGGGGGCTGGGAGCAGTACTTC. This encodes CASSVGQGGWEQYF.

The rearrangement uses TRBV12-2 and TRBJ2-7; the listed D gene, TRBD1, was not tested against the DNA. TRBV12-2 is annotated as a pseudogene. The CDR3 contains 14 residues. The CDR3 nucleotides read TGTGCAAGTCGCATCAGGACAGGGGGCTACGAGCAGTACTTC. Translation gives CASRIRTGGYEQYF.

The chain combines TRBV4-3 with TRBJ1-1; D is perhaps TRBD1 (6 bases). This CDR3 is 18 amino acids long. In germline, CDR1 is LGHNA, CDR2 YSLEER. Trimming stripped 5 bases from V and 1 base from J, with 23 bases between. The CDR3 spells CASSSDRFTMWQNTEAFF. The CDR3 nucleotides are TGCGCCAGCAGCTCCGACAGGTTCACTATGTGGCAGAACACTGAAGCTTTCTTT.

The chain has TRBV2 and TRBJ2-5; the D gene is possibly TRBD2 (7 bases). V was clipped by 7 bases and J by 5 bases, with 20 bases between them. The CDR3 covers 15 residues. In germline, CDR1 is SNHLY, CDR2 FYNNEI. The CDR3 DNA sequence: TGTGCCAGCACCCCGATAGGGGGAGGGGGTGAGACCCAGTACTTC. The encoded protein is CASTPIGGGGETQYF.